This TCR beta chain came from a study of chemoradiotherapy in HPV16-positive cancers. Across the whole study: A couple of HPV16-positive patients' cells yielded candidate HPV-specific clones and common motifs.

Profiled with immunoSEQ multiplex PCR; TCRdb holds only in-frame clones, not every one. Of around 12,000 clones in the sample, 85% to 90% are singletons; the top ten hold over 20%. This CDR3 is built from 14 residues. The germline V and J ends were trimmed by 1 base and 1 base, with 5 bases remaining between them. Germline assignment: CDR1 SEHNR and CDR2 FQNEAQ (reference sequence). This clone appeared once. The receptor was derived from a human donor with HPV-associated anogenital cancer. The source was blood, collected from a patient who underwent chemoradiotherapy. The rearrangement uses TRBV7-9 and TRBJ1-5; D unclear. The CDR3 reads CASSLGRSNQPQHF. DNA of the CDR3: TGTGCCAGCAGCTTAGGGAGAAGCAATCAGCCCCAGCATTTT.